Shown below are 24 T cell receptor beta chains from a single sample sequenced in a study of OX40 agonist ivuxolimab in advanced cancers. TCRdb keeps only in-frame clones here, not all; method: immunoSEQ multiplex PCR. In the table there are tens of thousands of clones, roughly 92% of which are singletons. The material sequenced was CD4+ or CD8+ T cells sorted from blood, taken in a trial of the OX40 agonist ivuxolimab. Every receptor here comes from an adult with an advanced solid tumor such as melanoma, head and neck, liver or kidney cancer.

The chain recombines TRBV19 with TRBJ1-5, with D perhaps matching TRBD1 (6 bases). V was cut by 2 bases and J by 6 bases, with 17 bases left in between. The CDR3 is 16 amino acids. Germline V gene data show CDR1 as LNHDA and CDR2 as SQIVND (reference sequence). CDR3 DNA: TGTGCCAGTAGTATACTTGTGACTGGGGGCGGTCAGCCCCAGCATTTT. It yields the protein CASSILVTGGGQPQHF.

This clone was found once. The rearrangement joins TRBV11-1 to TRBJ2-3; D tentatively reads TRBD1 or TRBD2 (5 bases each). Per the germline V gene, CDR1 is SGHAT and CDR2 is FQDESV (reference sequence). V was trimmed by 1 base and J by 5 bases, leaving 16 bases between them. The CDR3 contains 16 residues. The DNA for the CDR3 is TGTGCCAGCAGCTTAGAGGCGCAGGGTGGGGGAGATACGCAGTATTTT. It is translated as CASSLEAQGGGDTQYF.

The rearrangement links TRBV6-5 to TRBJ2-7; 10 bases match TRBD2. V shed 2 bases and J 5 bases; nucleotides not matched to a gene: 6. Germline CDR1 MNHEY, CDR2 SVGAGI. The CDR3 contains 15 residues. The CDR3 DNA is TGTGCCAGCAGTTACGGTCCTAGCGGGAGTAACGAGCAGTACTTC. Amino acids: CASSYGPSGSNEQYF.

CDR3 sequence reads: CATSRARGGETQYF. CDR3 bases: TGTGCCACCAGCAGAGCCAGGGGCGGGGAGACCCAGTACTTC. The chain couples TRBV15 to TRBJ2-5; a weak D match, TRBD1 (6 bases). Trimming stripped 1 base from V and 5 bases from J, with 11 bases between. This CDR3 is 14 amino acids long. Germline V CDR1 and CDR2: LNHNV, YYDKDF (reference sequence). Combining the CDR3 with reference TRBV15 and TRBJ2-5 gives the whole variable domain DAMVIQNPRYQVTQFGKPVTLSCSQTLNHNVMYWYQQKSSQAPKLLFHYYDKDFNNEADTPDNFQSRRPNTSFCFLDIRSPGLGDTAMYLCATSRARGGETQYFGPGTRLLVL.

Written as DNA, the CDR3 is TGTGCCAGCAGTTTAAAGGGCGGCGAGCAGTACTTC. Translation: CASSLKGGEQYF. The chain couples TRBV28 to TRBJ2-7, with no clear D. The ends were cut back, 2 bases at V and 6 bases at J, with 8 bases in the middle. In germline, CDR1 is MDHEN, CDR2 SYDVKM. The CDR3 totals 12 residues.

This chain uses TRBV29-1 with TRBJ2-7; no definite D call. V was shortened by 4 bases and J by 6 bases, with 16 bases between the two germline ends. The CDR3 is 13 residues long. Per the germline V gene, CDR1 is SQVTM and CDR2 is ANQGSEA. CDR3 in amino acids: CSVGAGRSVEQYF. The CDR3 DNA reads TGCAGCGTTGGGGCAGGCCGAAGCGTCGAGCAGTACTTC.

The chain combines TRBV28 with TRBJ2-7; 9 nucleotides match TRBD1. J lost 0 bases, V lost 6 bases, and 9 bases had no gene match. CDR1 is MDHEN and CDR2 is SYDVKM in the germline V gene. The CDR3 consists of 16 residues. The CDR3 sequence: CASSSIGTGSSYEQYF. CDR3 bases: TGTGCCAGCAGCTCGATAGGGACAGGGAGCTCCTACGAGCAGTACTTC.

The genes are TRBV4-3 and TRBJ2-7; D is possibly TRBD1 (6 bases). Per germline, CDR1 LGHNA and CDR2 YSLEER. The V gene lost 4 bases and the J gene lost 0 bases, with 16 bases spanning the gap. The CDR3 length is 16 residues. In DNA form, the CDR3 reads TGCGCCAGCAGCCTTCAAACAGGGTCAGTCTCCTACGAGCAGTACTTC. This encodes CASSLQTGSVSYEQYF.

V gene TRBV27 combines with J gene TRBJ1-5; 7 nucleotides agree with TRBD1. CDR1 and CDR2 from the germline V gene are MNHEY and SMNVEV (reference sequence). This CDR3 has 15 amino acids. Trimming took 11 bases from V and 0 from J; bases not matched to a gene: 10. This CDR3 reads CARSRDSYSNQPQHF. DNA of the CDR3: TGTGCCCGTTCCAGGGACAGTTATAGCAATCAGCCCCAGCATTTT.

The chain recombines TRBV15 with TRBJ2-6; D ambiguous. The V end lost 0 bases, the J end lost 0 bases, and 9 bases lay between the germline ends. Germline CDR1 reads LNHNV; CDR2 reads YYDKDF (reference sequence). The CDR3 contains 17 residues. CDR3 sequence (DNA): TGTGCCACCAGCAGAGAAGGGCCGGTCTCTGGGGCCAACGTCCTGACTTTC. Protein sequence: CATSREGPVSGANVLTF.

A note on this clone: A far larger clone is just one base off, so this is likely a read error. The V call is TRBV2, the J call TRBJ2-7, with D unclear. V lost 4 bases and J lost 5, with 12 bases in between. The CDR3 extends over 13 amino acids. The germline V gene has CDR1 SNHLY and CDR2 FYNNEI. Here the CDR3 reads CASSVGGPHEQYF. CDR3 coding DNA: TGTGCCAGCAGTGTCGGTGGACCCCACGAGCAGTACTTC.

The rearrangement joins TRBV28 to TRBJ2-5; possible D gene TRBD2, 6 bases. The end of the DNA aligns better with TRBJ2-7, so the J call may be wrong. The germline V gene has CDR1 MDHEN and CDR2 SYDVKM. The CDR3 runs to 15 residues. The CDR3 spells CASRIGGEASNEQYF. CDR3 coding DNA: TGTGCCAGCAGGATCGGTGGGGAGGCCAGTAACGAGCAGTACTTC.

This rearrangement joins TRBV7-9 to TRBJ2-5; weak D call: TRBD2 (5 bases). Germline lookup yields CDR1 SEHNR and CDR2 FQNEAQ (reference sequence). The CDR3 sequence is 14 residues long. Trimming cost V 2 bases and J 4 bases, with 11 bases left between them. Here the CDR3 reads CASSLRERGETQYF. The CDR3 nucleotides are TGTGCCAGCAGCTTAAGGGAACGGGGAGAGACCCAGTACTTC.

The genes are TRBV6-5 and TRBJ2-7; TRBD1 matches at 8 bases. The ends lost 5 bases at V and 2 bases at J; junction bases unmatched: 5. CDR3 length: 14 residues. CDR1 and CDR2 (germline): MNHEY, SVGAGI. CDR3 DNA sequence: TGTGCCAGCAGTCATGGACAGGGAACCTACGAGCAGTACTTC. The encoded protein is CASSHGQGTYEQYF.

The chain links TRBV7-9 to TRBJ2-7, with 10 bases fitting TRBD2. Germline-derived CDR1 and CDR2 are SEHNR and FQNEAQ (reference sequence). The V gene end was trimmed by 4 bases and the J gene end by 3 bases; junction bases not matched to a gene: 3. There are 14 residues in the CDR3. This chain's CDR3 is CASSSGLAYYEQYF. The CDR3 DNA is TGTGCCAGCAGCTCGGGACTAGCGTACTACGAGCAGTACTTC.

V and J are TRBV6-5 and TRBJ2-2; a possible D gene is TRBD2 (5 bases). CDR1 MNHEY and CDR2 SVGAGI come from the germline V gene. The length of the CDR3 is 14 residues. V dropped 7 bases and J dropped 7 bases, with 16 bases sitting between them. Here the CDR3 DNA reads TGTGCCAGCAACCGGGAAGTTGTCAACGGGGAGCTGTTTTTT. This translates into CASNREVVNGELFF.

V gene TRBV20-1 combines with J gene TRBJ1-2; D is perhaps TRBD1 (5 bases). The CDR3 extends over 11 amino acids. Trimming removed 6 bases at V and 5 bases at J, with 10 bases between. CDR1 and CDR2 (germline): DFQATT, SNEGSKA (reference sequence). CDR3 sequence: CSASAGYGYTF. The CDR3 DNA reads as TGCAGTGCCTCTGCAGGGTATGGCTACACCTTC.

The chain links TRBV6-4 to TRBJ2-3; 8 nucleotides line up with TRBD2. V shed 0 bases and J 2 bases; nucleotides not matched to a gene: 4. Germline V gene data show CDR1 as MRHNA and CDR2 as SNTAGT. This CDR3 spans 16 amino acids. The CDR3 DNA sequence: TGTGCCAGCAGTGACTCTACTAGCGGTAACACAGATACGCAGTATTTT. This translates into CASSDSTSGNTDTQYF.

The chain employs TRBV6-4 and TRBJ2-3, with D hard to call. Trimming shortened V by 5 bases and J by 1 base, and 10 bases separated the two germline ends. The CDR3 spans 14 residues. Germline values: CDR1 MRHNA, CDR2 SNTAGT. The CDR3 protein is CASSRAVGTDTQYF. CDR3 sequence (DNA): TGTGCCAGCAGTCGAGCAGTGGGCACAGATACGCAGTATTTT.

The chain recombines TRBV18 with TRBJ2-1; maybe TRBD1 (5 bases). The CDR3 is 13 residues long. V was clipped by 5 bases and J by 9 bases, with 14 bases between them. Germline V CDR1 and CDR2: KGHSH, LQKENI. The CDR3 reads CASSYTSGPEQFF. CDR3 DNA: TGTGCCAGCTCATACACCTCAGGGCCTGAGCAGTTCTTC.

DNA of the CDR3: TGCGCCAGCAGCTTTTACCCGGCAGGGAGCCGCAATCAGCCCCAGCATTTT. Translation gives CASSFYPAGSRNQPQHF. The gene calls are TRBV5-1 and TRBJ1-5; the D gene is possibly TRBD1 (5 bases). The germline V and J ends were trimmed by 2 bases and 2 bases, with 17 bases remaining between them. Germline V gives CDR1 SGHRS, CDR2 YFSETQ. The CDR3 consists of 17 residues. Full variable domain (rest looked up from reference TRBV5-1 and TRBJ1-5): KAGVTQTPRYLIKTRGQQVTLSCSPISGHRSVSWYQQTPGQGLQFLFEYFSETQRNKGNFPGRFSGRQFSNSRSEMNVSTLELGDSALYLCASSFYPAGSRNQPQHFGDGTRLSIL.

The chain recombines TRBV29-1 with TRBJ2-4; D could derive from TRBD1 or TRBD2 (5 bases each). CDR1 SQVTM and CDR2 ANQGSEA come from the germline V gene. CDR3 length: 12 amino acids. V was cut by 6 bases and J by 5 bases, with 11 bases left in between. The CDR3 nucleotides are TGCAGCGTCACCGGGACCGAAAACATTCAGTACTTC. This encodes CSVTGTENIQYF. The variable domain in full, completed from reference TRBV29-1 and TRBJ2-4, reads SAVISQKPSRDICQRGTSLTIQCQVDSQVTMMFWYRQQPGQSLTLIATANQGSEATYESGFVIDKFPISRPNLTFSTLTVSNMSPEDSSIYLCSVTGTENIQYFGAGTRLSVL.

The J gene is TRBJ2-1, the V gene TRBV6-5; the D gene is possibly TRBD1 (5 bases). With 5 bases removed from V and 5 bases from J, the gap between germline ends came to 13 bases. CDR3 length equals 14 residues. The V gene's germline CDR1 is MNHEY and CDR2 SVGAGI. The CDR3 nucleotides are TGTGCCAGCAGTGCCCCGGACAAGGACAATGAGCAGTTCTTC. The encoded protein is CASSAPDKDNEQFF.

The V call is TRBV11-2, the J call TRBJ1-4; 10 positions match TRBD1. CDR1 SGHAT and CDR2 FQNNGV come from the germline V gene. Losses at the gene ends were 3 bases for V and 5 bases for J; bases not matched to a gene: 9. The CDR3 spans 17 residues. CDR3 bases: TGTGCCAGCAGCTTCCCGGGACAGGGGTTTGAGAATGAAAAACTGTTTTTT. Encoded protein: CASSFPGQGFENEKLFF.